This entry lists 30 T cell receptor beta chains sequenced from one sample in a study of shared clonotypes between healthy human individuals. Sequenced by immunoSEQ multiplex PCR; TCRdb stores in-frame clones only, minus some. The table lists approximately 2.3 million clones, 85% to 95% of them singletons. The sequenced sample was naive CD4+ T cells from PBMCs. The subset denotes: CD45RA+ positively selected. The receptors here all came from a man between 18 and 35 years old in good health. Some clones in this sample may be carry-over from other donors' samples.

The gene calls are TRBV25-1 and TRBJ1-1, with D hard to call. This CDR3 has 12 amino acids. With 9 bases removed from V and 1 base from J, the gap between germline ends came to 9 bases. Germline V lookup: CDR1 MGHDK, CDR2 SYGVNS. The CDR3 nucleotides are TGTGCCAGTCGACGGGAGAACACTGAAGCTTTCTTT. Residues: CASRRENTEAFF.

The chain carries TRBV5-1 and TRBJ1-2, with D possibly TRBD1 on 5 matching bases. Trimming took 2 bases from V and 8 from J, leaving 19 bases between them. Germline CDR1 is SGHRS and CDR2 is YFSETQ. This CDR3 has 15 residues. The CDR3 protein is CASSFSAGRSYGYTF. CDR3 nucleotide sequence: TGCGCCAGCAGCTTTTCGGCGGGACGAAGCTACGGCTACACCTTC. The full variable domain, completed using reference TRBV5-1 and TRBJ1-2, is KAGVTQTPRYLIKTRGQQVTLSCSPISGHRSVSWYQQTPGQGLQFLFEYFSETQRNKGNFPGRFSGRQFSNSRSEMNVSTLELGDSALYLCASSFSAGRSYGYTFGSGTRLTVV.

This chain uses TRBV6-5 with TRBJ1-2, with D uncertain. The CDR3 length is 13 residues. With 6 bases removed from V and 7 bases from J, the gap between germline ends came to 15 bases. The germline V gene has CDR1 MNHEY and CDR2 SVGAGI. The CDR3 DNA is TGTGCCAGCAGGCTCGGGTTTCGGGCTGGCTACACCTTC. It specifies CASRLGFRAGYTF.

The chain uses TRBV2 and TRBJ1-5; perhaps TRBD1 as D (6 bases). This CDR3 comprises 12 residues. Trimming took off 4 bases at V and 6 bases at J, with 7 bases between the two ends. CDR1 is SNHLY and CDR2 is FYNNEI in the germline V gene. CDR3 loop: CASSGTVQPQHF. CDR3 in DNA: TGTGCCAGCAGTGGGACAGTTCAGCCCCAGCATTTT. The variable domain in full, completed from reference TRBV2 and TRBJ1-5, reads EPEVTQTPSHQVTQMGQEVILRCVPISNHLYFYWYRQILGQKVEFLVSFYNNEISEKSEIFDDQFSVERPDGSNFTLKIRSTKLEDSAMYFCASSGTVQPQHFGDGTRLSIL.

This clone is a singleton in its sample. The J gene is TRBJ2-3, the V gene TRBV5-1; perhaps TRBD2 as D (5 bases). Trimming left V 8 bases short and J 2 bases short, with 18 bases between. The CDR3 extends over 15 amino acids. The germline V gene encodes CDR1 SGHRS and CDR2 YFSETQ. The CDR3: CASQDSPLNTDTQYF. The DNA for the CDR3 is TGCGCCAGTCAGGACTCCCCTCTAAACACAGATACGCAGTATTTT.

The chain uses TRBV12-5 and TRBJ2-1, with D possibly TRBD2 on 6 matching bases. Trimming cost V 0 bases and J 3 bases, with 12 bases left between them. The germline V gene has CDR1 LGHNT and CDR2 FRNRAP. This CDR3 region has 16 residues. The CDR3 here is CASGLVLGGIYNEQFF. CDR3 coding DNA: TGTGCTAGTGGTTTGGTACTTGGCGGGATCTACAATGAGCAGTTCTTC.

The V and J genes are TRBV9 and TRBJ1-5; perhaps TRBD1 as D (6 bases). V lost 3 bases and J lost 4, with 8 bases in between. The CDR3 spans 13 residues. In germline, CDR1 is SGDLS, CDR2 YYNGEE. In DNA form, the CDR3 reads TGTGCCAGCAGCGCCAGGGGAAATCAGCCCCAGCATTTT. Amino acid sequence: CASSARGNQPQHF.

V usage is TRBV6-1 and J usage is TRBJ1-2; D unclear. Trimming shortened V by 6 bases and J by 2 bases, and 10 bases separated the two germline ends. Germline V lookup: CDR1 MNHNS, CDR2 SASEGT. This CDR3 contains 13 residues. This CDR3 is CASRRNGNYGYTF. CDR3 coding DNA: TGTGCCAGCAGGCGGAACGGAAACTATGGCTACACCTTC.

J is TRBJ2-7 and V is TRBV20-1; possible D gene TRBD1, 5 bases. The germline V and J ends were trimmed by 6 bases and 4 bases, with 10 bases remaining between them. The CDR3 runs 11 residues. Germline loops: CDR1 DFQATT, CDR2 SNEGSKA (reference sequence). CDR3 coding DNA: TGCAGTGCCCAGACAGTTTACGAGCAGTACTTC. It encodes CSAQTVYEQYF.

Concerning this clone itself: The same CDR3 arises from other DNA sequences in this sample as well. The chain has TRBV28 and TRBJ2-1, with D possibly TRBD2 on 5 matching bases. CDR1 MDHEN and CDR2 SYDVKM come from the germline V gene. V lost 2 bases and J lost 8, with 7 bases in between. This CDR3 spans 12 amino acids. Written as DNA, the CDR3 is TGTGCCAGCAGTTTAACCGGGGATGAGCAGTTCTTC. Translation gives CASSLTGDEQFF. Full variable domain (missing parts from reference TRBV28 and TRBJ2-1): DVKVTQSSRYLVKRTGEKVFLECVQDMDHENMFWYRQDPGLGLRLIYFSYDVKMKEKGDIPEGYSVSREKKERFSLILESASTNQTSMYLCASSLTGDEQFFGPGTRLTVL.

This rearrangement joins TRBV7-9 to TRBJ1-4, with unresolved D. Trimming shortened V by 4 bases and J by 8 bases, and 17 bases separated the two germline ends. The CDR3 extends over 15 amino acids. Germline-derived CDR1 and CDR2 are SEHNR and FQNEAQ (reference sequence). The DNA for the CDR3 is TGTGCCAGCAGCTACTACGGTCGGTCAAACGAAAAACTGTTTTTT. Protein product: CASSYYGRSNEKLFF.

The V call is TRBV6-5, the J call TRBJ2-7; 8 bases line up with TRBD2. V shed 5 bases, J shed 1 base, and the junction held 4 bases outside the gene matches. Germline V lookup: CDR1 MNHEY, CDR2 SVGAGI. The CDR3 loop spans 14 amino acids. The CDR3 DNA is TGTGCCAGCAGTCGGGTAGCGGGATCCTACGAGCAGTACTTC. Its protein product is CASSRVAGSYEQYF.

The chain recombines TRBV12-5 with TRBJ2-5; 12 positions agree with TRBD2. Germline assignment: CDR1 LGHNT and CDR2 FRNRAP. CDR3 size: 18 residues. V was clipped by 1 base and J by 4 bases; unmatched bases: 10. CDR3 in DNA: TGTGCTAGTGGTTTGGCCGGGACTAGCGGGTTACAAGGAGAGACCCAGTACTTC. This gives the protein CASGLAGTSGLQGETQYF.

The V and J genes are TRBV30 and TRBJ2-5; 8 nucleotides align to TRBD1. The DNA matches TRBJ2-7 better at its end, which makes the J call doubtful. The CDR3 has 14 residues. The germline CDR1 and CDR2 sequences are GTSNPN and SVGIG (reference sequence). The CDR3 reads CAWSLRQGFNEQYF. CDR3 nucleotide sequence: TGTGCCTGGAGTCTGAGACAGGGGTTTAACGAGCAGTACTTC.

CDR3 loop: CASSPGVGNYEQYF. The CDR3, as DNA: TGTGCCAGCAGCCCAGGGGTGGGGAACTACGAGCAGTACTTC. The rearrangement links TRBV7-3 to TRBJ2-7; TRBD1 is a possible D gene (6 bases). Germline V CDR1 and CDR2: SGHTA, FQGTGA. This CDR3 has 14 amino acids. Trimming removed 5 bases at V and 3 bases at J, with 14 bases between. Using reference TRBV7-3 and TRBJ2-7 for the parts outside the CDR3, the full variable domain is GAGVSQTPSNKVTEKGKYVELRCDPISGHTALYWYRQSLGQGPEFLIYFQGTGAADDSGLPNDRFFAVRPEGSVSTLKIQRTERGDSAVYLCASSPGVGNYEQYFGPGTRLTVT.

The chain combines TRBV5-4 with TRBJ2-3; tentative D call: TRBD2 (5 bases). CDR3 length equals 13 residues. The germline V gene encodes CDR1 SGHNT and CDR2 YYREEE (reference sequence). V lost 4 bases to trimming and J lost 2 bases, with 8 bases between them. CDR3 DNA sequence: TGTGCCAGCAGCGCTCGGGACACAGATACGCAGTATTTT. Residues: CASSARDTDTQYF.

Notes on this clone: Other DNA sequences from this sample encode an identical CDR3 as well. This chain connects TRBV28 to TRBJ2-3; D is unresolved. Germline-derived CDR1 and CDR2 are MDHEN and SYDVKM. The CDR3 covers 12 residues. The V gene lost 3 bases and the J gene lost 5 bases, with 6 bases spanning the gap. The CDR3 is CASSLAGDTQYF. The CDR3 DNA reads as TGTGCCAGCAGTTTGGCCGGAGATACGCAGTATTTT. The variable domain in full, with the rest retrieved from reference TRBV28 and TRBJ2-3, is DVKVTQSSRYLVKRTGEKVFLECVQDMDHENMFWYRQDPGLGLRLIYFSYDVKMKEKGDIPEGYSVSREKKERFSLILESASTNQTSMYLCASSLAGDTQYFGPGTRLTVL.

The CDR3 coding sequence is TGTGCCTGGAGTCGGGGACTAGCCCTAGGCAATGAGCAGTTCTTC. Its translation: CAWSRGLALGNEQFF. The J gene is TRBJ2-1, the V gene TRBV30; 9 positions agree with TRBD2. The CDR3 spans 15 residues. Per germline, CDR1 GTSNPN and CDR2 SVGIG (reference sequence). Trimming at V came to 2 bases and at J to 6 bases, leaving 8 bases not matched to a gene.

The CDR3 here is CASSLMRSSTDTQYF. The CDR3 region has the DNA TGCGCCAGCAGCTTGATGCGGTCGTCCACAGATACGCAGTATTTT. This chain links TRBV5-1 with TRBJ2-3; D is uncertain. Germline assignment: CDR1 SGHRS and CDR2 YFSETQ. The V gene lost 1 base and the J gene lost 2 bases, with 11 bases spanning the gap. There are 15 residues in the CDR3.

The genes are TRBV5-8 and TRBJ2-4; D uncertain. Trimming cost V 0 bases and J 2 bases, with 6 bases left between them. This CDR3 contains 14 residues. Germline CDR1 and CDR2: SGHTS and YDEGEE. CDR3 sequence: CASSLEGTKNIQYF. The CDR3 DNA reads as TGTGCCAGCAGCTTGGAGGGAACCAAAAACATTCAGTACTTC. Drawing the rest from reference TRBV5-8 and TRBJ2-4, the complete variable domain is EAGVTQSPTHLIKTRGQQATLRCSPISGHTSVYWYQQALGLGLQFLLWYDEGEERNRGNFPPRFSGRQFPNYSSELNVNALELEDSALYLCASSLEGTKNIQYFGAGTRLSVL.

The J gene is TRBJ2-7, the V gene TRBV2; D possibly uses TRBD1 or TRBD2 (5 bases each). With 2 bases removed from V and 3 bases from J, the gap between germline ends came to 11 bases. Germline V lookup: CDR1 SNHLY, CDR2 FYNNEI. The CDR3 sequence is 14 residues long. The CDR3 coding sequence is TGTGCCAGCAGTGAAATGGGGGAGTACTACGAGCAGTACTTC. Amino acids: CASSEMGEYYEQYF.

Only one count was recorded for this clone. V is TRBV27 and J is TRBJ1-5; 10 nucleotides align to TRBD1. The CDR3 is 13 residues long. Germline assignment: CDR1 MNHEY and CDR2 SMNVEV (reference sequence). V shed 8 bases, J shed 5 bases, and the junction held 3 bases outside the gene matches. CDR3 sequence reads: CASRTGGDQPQHF. Here the CDR3 DNA reads TGTGCCAGCCGGACAGGGGGGGATCAGCCCCAGCATTTT.

The chain combines TRBV11-3 with TRBJ2-2, with D possibly matching TRBD2 (7 bases). V shed 5 bases and J shed 5 bases, with 15 bases lying between them. The CDR3 totals 15 residues. Germline V gene data show CDR1 as SGHNT and CDR2 as YENEEA. The CDR3 region is CASSTAGHPTGELFF. CDR3 DNA: TGTGCCAGCAGCACAGCGGGACACCCAACCGGGGAGCTGTTTTTT.

This chain connects TRBV4-1 to TRBJ2-1; 9 bases are a match to TRBD2. There are 15 residues in the CDR3. Germline-derived CDR1 and CDR2 are MGHRA and YSYEKL. After removal of 4 bases from V and 2 bases from J, the junction contained 3 bases not matched to a gene. For the CDR3, the DNA is TGCGCCAGCAGCCGTCTAGCGGGACCCTACAATGAGCAGTTCTTC. Protein product: CASSRLAGPYNEQFF.

The chain has TRBV15 and TRBJ1-3; unclear D gene. Trimming left V 1 base short and J 0 bases short, with 7 bases between. The CDR3 consists of 15 residues. The germline V gene has CDR1 LNHNV and CDR2 YYDKDF (reference sequence). CDR3: CATSRGTVSGNTIYF. The CDR3 DNA reads TGTGCCACCAGCAGAGGAACAGTCTCTGGAAACACCATATATTTT.

V and J are TRBV7-8 and TRBJ1-2, with D maybe TRBD1 (6 bases). CDR3 size: 16 residues. Germline V gives CDR1 SGHVS, CDR2 FQNEAQ. V lost 1 base, J lost 4 bases, and 16 bases lay in between. The CDR3: CASSLGRVGGPYGYTF. DNA of the CDR3: TGTGCCAGCAGCTTAGGGCGAGTCGGGGGGCCCTATGGCTACACCTTC.

V usage is TRBV9 and J usage is TRBJ2-1, with D tentatively TRBD2 (6 bases). This CDR3 is 15 amino acids long. V was trimmed by 5 bases and J by 7 bases, leaving 19 bases between them. Per the germline V gene, CDR1 is SGDLS and CDR2 is YYNGEE. The CDR3 bases are TGTGCCAGCAGTCTCACGGGACTCCCTGAAAATGAGCAGTTCTTC. Its translation: CASSLTGLPENEQFF.

Note on this clone: Other DNA variants within this sample encode the same CDR3. V is TRBV19 and J is TRBJ1-1, with D unclear. Trimming stripped 3 bases from V and 1 base from J, with 9 bases between. This CDR3 region has 14 residues. Germline CDR1 is LNHDA and CDR2 is SQIVND (reference sequence). The chain's CDR3 is CASSIGRWNTEAFF. The CDR3 bases are TGTGCCAGTAGTATCGGGAGGTGGAACACTGAAGCTTTCTTT.

V and J are TRBV6-6 and TRBJ1-4; 7 bases match TRBD1. Losses at the gene ends were 4 bases for V and 8 bases for J; bases not matched to a gene: 7. The CDR3 extends over 14 amino acids. Germline V gene lookup returns CDR1 MNHNY and CDR2 SVGAGI (reference sequence). Here the CDR3 DNA reads TGTGCCAGCAGTTCCCGACAGGGTCACGAAAAACTGTTTTTT. As protein: CASSSRQGHEKLFF.

The chain recombines TRBV2 with TRBJ2-2; perhaps TRBD1 as D (5 bases). The ends were cut back, 4 bases at V and 0 bases at J, with 9 bases in the middle. The CDR3 has 15 residues. Per germline, CDR1 SNHLY and CDR2 FYNNEI. CDR3 amino acids: CASSVRGTNTGELFF. In nucleotides, the CDR3 is TGTGCCAGCAGTGTAAGGGGTACGAACACCGGGGAGCTGTTTTTT. The variable domain in full, completed from reference TRBV2 and TRBJ2-2, reads EPEVTQTPSHQVTQMGQEVILRCVPISNHLYFYWYRQILGQKVEFLVSFYNNEISEKSEIFDDQFSVERPDGSNFTLKIRSTKLEDSAMYFCASSVRGTNTGELFFGEGSRLTVL.